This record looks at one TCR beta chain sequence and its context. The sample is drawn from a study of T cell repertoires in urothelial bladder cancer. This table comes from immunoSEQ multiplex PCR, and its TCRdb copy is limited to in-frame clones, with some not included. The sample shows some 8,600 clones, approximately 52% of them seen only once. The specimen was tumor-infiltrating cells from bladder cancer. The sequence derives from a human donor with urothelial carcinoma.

CDR3 amino acids: CASSLQGGMNTEAFF. For the CDR3, the DNA is TGCGCCAGCAGCTTGCAGGGTGGCATGAACACTGAAGCTTTCTTT. The chain has TRBV5-1 and TRBJ1-1, with D possibly matching TRBD1 (5 bases). V lost 1 base, J lost 0 bases, and 10 bases lay in between. Per germline, CDR1 SGHRS and CDR2 YFSETQ. The CDR3 length is 15 residues.